These T cell receptor beta chains were read from a single sample in a study of T-cell memory formation after mild COVID-19. TCRdb re-called the 5' RACE reads through MiXCR, storing one row per CDR3 protein. The sample gives roughly 100,000 distinct CDR3 sequences, more than 12% of which show up once; roughly two fifths is in the top ten. Source material: PBMCs or a T cell subset sorted from them (not recorded which). These receptors originate from a man younger than 35 who had mild COVID-19 (a few samples of this study predate the infection). Cell type and time point are not known. Both conserved end residues are part of each CDR3. The order of the fields is CDR3 DNA, CDR3 protein, D gene, J gene, clone size, V gene. The D gene is left open where the match is weak. Some rows have no size entry. The others give once, few or many, or a class for an expanded clone.

DNA: TGTGCCAGCTCACTCGGAAGACAGTGGTCGCTGGGGGGCACAGATACGCAGTATTTT
CDR3: CASSLGRQWSLGGTDTQYF
D: .
J: TRBJ2-3
size: few
V: TRBV28

DNA: TGTGCCAGCGGGGCCAACCTGCTACGCTACACCTTC
CDR3: CASGANLLRYTF
D: .
J: TRBJ1-2
size: .
V: TRBV27

DNA: TGTGCCAGCAGCAGCACTCTAATACTAGCAACAGATACGCAGTATTTT
CDR3: CASSSTLILATDTQYF
D: .
J: TRBJ2-3
size: .
V: TRBV7-9

DNA: TGTGCCTCCTCGGGGGGGGGCACCTACAATGAGCAGTTCTTC
CDR3: CASSGGGTYNEQFF
D: TRBD2
J: TRBJ2-1
size: .
V: TRBV15

DNA: TGTGCCAGCAGTTCGGAGGCAGTACCCAGGGGGACCTATGGCTACACCTTC
CDR3: CASSSEAVPRGTYGYTF
D: TRBD1
J: TRBJ1-2
size: .
V: TRBV6-2/TRBV6-3

DNA: TGTGCCAGCAGCGCTAGCGGGGGGCCAATCACAGATACGCAGTATTTT
CDR3: CASSASGGPITDTQYF
D: TRBD2
J: TRBJ2-3
size: .
V: TRBV9

DNA: TGTGCCAGCAGCTTGACGGGGGAGAGCACAGATACGCAGTATTTT
CDR3: CASSLTGESTDTQYF
D: .
J: TRBJ2-3
size: .
V: TRBV5-4

DNA: TGTGCCAGCAGCCCCCCTGGACTAGCGGGGTACTACAATGAGCAGTTCTTC
CDR3: CASSPPGLAGYYNEQFF
D: TRBD2
J: TRBJ2-1
size: .
V: TRBV7-9

DNA: TGCGCCAGCAGCTTGGAGGCGTCGGGACTTCGTCAAGAGACCCAGTACTTC
CDR3: CASSLEASGLRQETQYF
D: .
J: TRBJ2-5
size: .
V: TRBV5-1

DNA: TGTGCCAGCAGCTACATAGACAGGGAAGCTTTCTTT
CDR3: CASSYIDREAFF
D: .
J: TRBJ1-1
size: .
V: TRBV7-8

DNA: TGTGCCAGCAGTTCTCTAGCGGGGGGAGGAAATGAGCAGTTCTTC
CDR3: CASSSLAGGGNEQFF
D: TRBD2
J: TRBJ2-1
size: .
V: TRBV27

DNA: TGTGCCAGCAGCTCCGGCCCGGGACTAGGGTCCTACAATGAGCAGTTCTTC
CDR3: CASSSGPGLGSYNEQFF
D: TRBD2
J: TRBJ2-1
size: many
V: TRBV11-2

DNA: TGTGCCAGCAGTGAACAGGATCCCGCCTACGAGCAGTACTTC
CDR3: CASSEQDPAYEQYF
D: .
J: TRBJ2-7
size: few
V: TRBV27

DNA: TGTGCCAGCAGTTTCCGACAGGGGGCCGGTGGCTACACCTTC
CDR3: CASSFRQGAGGYTF
D: TRBD1
J: TRBJ1-2
size: .
V: TRBV6-5

DNA: TGTGCCAGCAGCAGACGGACCGAAGAGACCCAGTACTTC
CDR3: CASSRRTEETQYF
D: .
J: TRBJ2-5
size: .
V: TRBV7-9

DNA: TGTGCCAGCAGTCTGACTAGCGGGGGAGACAAAGAGACCCAGTACTTC
CDR3: CASSLTSGGDKETQYF
D: TRBD2
J: TRBJ2-5
size: .
V: TRBV12-3/TRBV12-4

DNA: TGTGCCAGCAGCTCACCGGGACAGAACACCGGGGAGCTGTTTTTT
CDR3: CASSSPGQNTGELFF
D: .
J: TRBJ2-2
size: .
V: TRBV11-2

DNA: TGTGCCAGCAGCCCCCGAGTCCCGAGCAATCAGCCCCAGCATTTT
CDR3: CASSPRVPSNQPQHF
D: .
J: TRBJ1-5
size: .
V: TRBV6-5

DNA: TGTGCCAGCTCACCACCGACACAGGGTTGGAAGACCCAGTACTTC
CDR3: CASSPPTQGWKTQYF
D: .
J: TRBJ2-5
size: .
V: TRBV18

DNA: TGTGCCAGCAGCAAAGGACAGTTAGCCAAAAACATTCAGTACTTC
CDR3: CASSKGQLAKNIQYF
D: .
J: TRBJ2-4
size: many
V: TRBV21-1

DNA: TGTGCCAGCAGCCCAACTAGTTTCTCTACGCAGTATTTT
CDR3: CASSPTSFSTQYF
D: .
J: TRBJ2-3
size: .
V: TRBV7-3

DNA: TGTGCCAGCAGTGATCCCCCCTCCGACGAGCAGTTCTTC
CDR3: CASSDPPSDEQFF
D: .
J: TRBJ2-1
size: .
V: TRBV25-1

DNA: TGCGCCAGCAGCCAAGATGGGCAGGAGGTTGTTTCCAATCAGCCCCAGCATTTT
CDR3: CASSQDGQEVVSNQPQHF
D: .
J: TRBJ1-5
size: few
V: TRBV4-1

DNA: TGCGCCAGCAGTCCGCAGATTAGCGGGAATGAGCAGTTCTTC
CDR3: CASSPQISGNEQFF
D: TRBD2
J: TRBJ2-1
size: .
V: TRBV5-1

DNA: TGTGCCATCAGTGAGTCGAGGTTGGCAGGGAACACCGGGGAGCTGTTTTTT
CDR3: CAISESRLAGNTGELFF
D: .
J: TRBJ2-2
size: many
V: TRBV10-3

DNA: TGCGCCAGCAGCCAAGATTCTCCGACAGTGGGTCCCAATGAGCAGTTCTTC
CDR3: CASSQDSPTVGPNEQFF
D: .
J: TRBJ2-1
size: few
V: TRBV4-3

DNA: TGTGCCAGCAGTCTTAGCGGGGCTAGCACAGATACGCAGTATTTT
CDR3: CASSLSGASTDTQYF
D: TRBD2
J: TRBJ2-3
size: few
V: TRBV11-2

DNA: TGCAGCGCCGGGGGACCGACCTACGAGCAGTACTTC
CDR3: CSAGGPTYEQYF
D: .
J: TRBJ2-7
size: .
V: TRBV29-1

DNA: TGTGCCAGCAGCTTAGTATGGGGGGCCAAAAACATTCAGTACTTC
CDR3: CASSLVWGAKNIQYF
D: .
J: TRBJ2-4
size: .
V: TRBV11-2

DNA: TGTGCCAGCGGATGGACGGGGAACACTGAAGCTTTCTTT
CDR3: CASGWTGNTEAFF
D: .
J: TRBJ1-1
size: .
V: TRBV7-8

DNA: TGTGCCAGCAGCTACGACCTGGGGGTAGCGGGCAATGAGCAGTTCTTC
CDR3: CASSYDLGVAGNEQFF
D: TRBD2
J: TRBJ2-1
size: once
V: TRBV7-3